The sequence of this TCR beta chain was determined in a study of blood T cells in healthy people across ages. Study-wide results and caveats: Higher diversity and more naive CD4+ cells were features of long-lived donors, compared to aged donors. Possibly confounding the expanded clonotype changes was the fact that donor CMV status was unknown.

The sample holds a few counts of this clonotype. The antigen remains undetermined. Every donor contributed roughly 10 milliliters of peripheral blood by blood draw. Total RNA extraction produced at least 5.5 micrograms (per sample) for the study. The CDR3 totals 14 residues. The germline gives CDR1 SGHTA, CDR2 FQGNSA. After removal of 5 bases from V and 10 bases from J, the junction contained 10 bases not matched to a gene. Sample-barcoded 5' priming and a J-beta primer mix drove a second PCR of roughly 6 to 12 cycles. TCRdb analysed the 5' RACE reads with MiXCR anew, one entry per CDR3 protein. The sample lists around 940,000 distinct CDR3 sequences, roughly 51% occurring once.

Sequencing used blood. The TCR was taken from a woman aged 55-70 years in good health. The chain couples TRBV7-2 to TRBJ2-1, with 8 bases matching TRBD2. This CDR3 reads CASSPRGGPWEQFF. The CDR3 DNA reads as TGTGCCAGCAGCCCCCGGGGGGGGCCATGGGAGCAGTTCTTC.